These T cell receptor beta chains were read from a single sample in a study of blood T cells in healthy people across ages. TCRdb processed the 5' RACE reads anew with MiXCR; each CDR3 protein has one entry. Of 650,000 to 1,000,000 distinct CDR3 sequences listed, around 34% are singletons. Input material: blood. The origin of the receptors is a man between 18 and 29 years old in good health. Each CDR3 is given with its conserved first and last residue. A D gene is named only where the DNA matches it firmly. Part of the rows lack a size; the others show once, few, many or a class for expanded clones.

cdr3_length: 12; d_call: -; j_call: TRBJ1-4; v_call: TRBV20-1; clone_size: -; cdr3_aa: CSAGTTNEKLFF; cdr3_nt: TGCAGTGCTGGCACAACTAATGAAAAACTGTTTTTT
cdr3_length: 12; d_call: -; j_call: TRBJ1-2; v_call: TRBV7-9; clone_size: -; cdr3_aa: CASSLFGDGYTF; cdr3_nt: TGTGCCAGCAGCTTATTCGGAGATGGCTACACCTTC
cdr3_length: 14; d_call: -; j_call: TRBJ1-5; v_call: TRBV2; clone_size: few; cdr3_aa: CASRKGNGNQPQHF; cdr3_nt: TGTGCCAGCAGAAAAGGGAATGGCAATCAGCCCCAGCATTTT
cdr3_length: 11; d_call: -; j_call: TRBJ2-1; v_call: TRBV6-2/TRBV6-3; clone_size: few; cdr3_aa: CASRDFSEQFF; cdr3_nt: TGTGCCAGTAGGGACTTTTCTGAGCAGTTCTTC
cdr3_length: 14; d_call: TRBD2; j_call: TRBJ2-7; v_call: TRBV20-1; clone_size: -; cdr3_aa: CSARGQRGGNEQYF; cdr3_nt: TGCAGTGCTAGGGGCCAGCGGGGGGGGAACGAGCAGTACTTC
cdr3_length: 16; d_call: TRBD1; j_call: TRBJ1-2; v_call: TRBV27; clone_size: many; cdr3_aa: CASSLRRDRPNYGYTF; cdr3_nt: TGTGCCAGCAGTTTACGCCGGGACAGGCCTAACTATGGCTACACCTTC
cdr3_length: 17; d_call: -; j_call: TRBJ1-1; v_call: TRBV4-3; clone_size: -; cdr3_aa: CASGQGMGAPGGTEAFF; cdr3_nt: TGCGCCAGCGGCCAAGGTATGGGGGCACCGGGAGGGACTGAAGCTTTCTTT
cdr3_length: 14; d_call: -; j_call: TRBJ2-3; v_call: TRBV5-1; clone_size: few; cdr3_aa: CASSTDSLTDTQYF; cdr3_nt: TGCGCCAGCAGCACCGACAGTCTTACAGATACGCAGTATTTT
cdr3_length: 15; d_call: -; j_call: TRBJ2-6; v_call: TRBV6-6; clone_size: few; cdr3_aa: CASSYSRSGANVLTF; cdr3_nt: TGTGCCAGCAGTTACTCACGATCTGGGGCCAACGTCCTGACTTTC
cdr3_length: 14; d_call: TRBD2; j_call: TRBJ2-1; v_call: TRBV10-3; clone_size: few; cdr3_aa: CAISESGGLGEQFF; cdr3_nt: TGTGCCATCAGTGAGAGCGGGGGGCTAGGCGAGCAGTTCTTC
cdr3_length: 14; d_call: -; j_call: TRBJ2-1; v_call: TRBV20-1; clone_size: few; cdr3_aa: CSVRRLSSYNEQFF; cdr3_nt: TGCAGTGTTAGACGGTTGAGCTCCTACAATGAGCAGTTCTTC
cdr3_length: 20; d_call: TRBD1; j_call: TRBJ2-5; v_call: TRBV20-1; clone_size: -; cdr3_aa: CSATGRDGQGAYRKSETQYF; cdr3_nt: TGCAGTGCTACGGGTCGCGATGGACAGGGGGCTTATAGGAAATCAGAGACCCAGTACTTC
cdr3_length: 15; d_call: TRBD1; j_call: TRBJ2-1; v_call: TRBV3-1; clone_size: few; cdr3_aa: CASSPDRVAYNEQFF; cdr3_nt: TGTGCCAGCAGCCCCGACAGGGTGGCCTACAATGAGCAGTTCTTC
cdr3_length: 15; d_call: TRBD1; j_call: TRBJ2-7; v_call: TRBV12-3/TRBV12-4; clone_size: -; cdr3_aa: CASSHRDSSYNEQYF; cdr3_nt: TGTGCCAGCAGTCACCGGGACAGTTCTTACAATGAGCAGTACTTC
cdr3_length: 16; d_call: TRBD1; j_call: TRBJ2-3; v_call: TRBV20-1; clone_size: many; cdr3_aa: CSARDGLRTGTDTQYF; cdr3_nt: TGCAGTGCTAGAGATGGCCTCAGGACAGGGACAGATACGCAGTATTTT
cdr3_length: 13; d_call: TRBD1; j_call: TRBJ1-1; v_call: TRBV5-1; clone_size: once; cdr3_aa: CASSLGTAPEAFF; cdr3_nt: TGCGCCAGCAGCCTAGGGACAGCTCCAGAAGCTTTCTTT
cdr3_length: 14; d_call: -; j_call: TRBJ2-5; v_call: TRBV27; clone_size: few; cdr3_aa: CASSFWTDQETQYF; cdr3_nt: TGTGCCAGCAGTTTTTGGACAGACCAAGAGACCCAGTACTTC
cdr3_length: 16; d_call: TRBD2; j_call: TRBJ2-7; v_call: TRBV20-1; clone_size: -; cdr3_aa: CSASRLAGGPTYEQYF; cdr3_nt: TGCAGTGCGTCGAGACTAGCGGGGGGCCCAACCTACGAGCAGTACTTC
cdr3_length: 16; d_call: TRBD1; j_call: TRBJ2-1; v_call: TRBV10-3; clone_size: few; cdr3_aa: CAISESTGIGSYEQFF; cdr3_nt: TGTGCCATCAGTGAGTCGACAGGGATTGGGTCCTACGAGCAGTTCTTC
cdr3_length: 17; d_call: -; j_call: TRBJ1-2; v_call: TRBV21-1; clone_size: -; cdr3_aa: CASSIPQRDTRRGGYTF; cdr3_nt: TGTGCCAGCAGCATACCCCAACGGGACACTCGTCGGGGTGGCTACACCTTC
cdr3_length: 15; d_call: TRBD1; j_call: TRBJ1-1; v_call: TRBV12-3/TRBV12-4; clone_size: -; cdr3_aa: CASRATGGYYVEAFF; cdr3_nt: TGTGCCAGCAGAGCTACAGGGGGTTATTATGTTGAAGCTTTCTTT
cdr3_length: 17; d_call: -; j_call: TRBJ2-1; v_call: TRBV7-9; clone_size: -; cdr3_aa: CASSLARTLKSYNEQFF; cdr3_nt: TGTGCCAGCAGCTTAGCGCGAACACTGAAATCCTACAATGAGCAGTTCTTC
cdr3_length: 17; d_call: TRBD1; j_call: TRBJ1-6; v_call: TRBV20-1; clone_size: few; cdr3_aa: CSARDRPGQGAESPLHF; cdr3_nt: TGCAGTGCTAGAGACCGTCCGGGACAGGGGGCGGAATCACCCCTCCACTTT
cdr3_length: 16; d_call: -; j_call: TRBJ1-5; v_call: TRBV4-3; clone_size: -; cdr3_aa: CASSQERLDGNQPQHF; cdr3_nt: TGCGCCAGCAGCCAAGAGCGACTTGACGGCAATCAGCCCCAGCATTTT
cdr3_length: 18; d_call: TRBD2; j_call: TRBJ2-5; v_call: TRBV24-1; clone_size: few; cdr3_aa: CATSDPRLAGSAKWTQYF; cdr3_nt: TGTGCCACCAGTGACCCCCGACTAGCGGGGTCGGCAAAGTGGACCCAGTACTTC
cdr3_length: 17; d_call: -; j_call: TRBJ1-2; v_call: TRBV12-3/TRBV12-4; clone_size: -; cdr3_aa: CASSRPHPGRKNYGYTF; cdr3_nt: TGTGCCAGCAGTCGACCACATCCGGGACGGAAAAACTATGGCTACACCTTC
cdr3_length: 15; d_call: -; j_call: TRBJ1-2; v_call: TRBV4-1; clone_size: many; cdr3_aa: CASSQGEEQLYGYTF; cdr3_nt: TGCGCCAGCAGCCAAGGGGAGGAACAGCTCTATGGCTACACCTTC
cdr3_length: 14; d_call: -; j_call: TRBJ1-6; v_call: TRBV7-2; clone_size: -; cdr3_aa: CASRTGPASSPLHF; cdr3_nt: TGTGCCAGCCGCACCGGCCCGGCGAGCTCACCCCTCCACTTT
cdr3_length: 15; d_call: -; j_call: TRBJ1-4; v_call: TRBV7-9; clone_size: few; cdr3_aa: CASSLDAQGGEKLFF; cdr3_nt: TGTGCCAGCAGCTTAGATGCACAGGGTGGAGAAAAACTGTTTTTT
cdr3_length: 15; d_call: -; j_call: TRBJ2-5; v_call: TRBV7-2; clone_size: -; cdr3_aa: CASSLGSGVNNEQYF; cdr3_nt: TGTGCCAGCAGCTTAGGGTCGGGGGTTAATAATGAGCAGTACTTC
cdr3_length: 10; d_call: -; j_call: TRBJ2-5; v_call: TRBV2; clone_size: many; cdr3_aa: CASSEETQYF; cdr3_nt: TGTGCCAGCAGTGAAGAGACCCAGTACTTC
cdr3_length: 16; d_call: TRBD1; j_call: TRBJ2-2; v_call: TRBV7-7; clone_size: -; cdr3_aa: CASSYPDRENTGELFF; cdr3_nt: TGTGCTAGCAGCTACCCAGACAGGGAGAACACCGGGGAGCTGTTTTTT
cdr3_length: 14; d_call: TRBD2; j_call: TRBJ2-1; v_call: TRBV29-1; clone_size: -; cdr3_aa: CSVDRPGGVNEQFF; cdr3_nt: TGCAGCGTTGACCGACCGGGAGGGGTCAATGAGCAGTTCTTC
cdr3_length: 14; d_call: -; j_call: TRBJ1-6; v_call: TRBV2; clone_size: -; cdr3_aa: CASSVTAGNSPLHF; cdr3_nt: TGTGCCAGCAGTGTGACAGCGGGGAATTCACCCCTCCACTTT
cdr3_length: 18; d_call: TRBD2; j_call: TRBJ2-5; v_call: TRBV12-3/TRBV12-4; clone_size: -; cdr3_aa: CASRPPDGAGEGEETQYF; cdr3_nt: TGTGCCAGCAGACCCCCCGATGGAGCGGGAGAAGGGGAAGAGACCCAGTACTTC
cdr3_length: 16; d_call: -; j_call: TRBJ1-2; v_call: TRBV5-1; clone_size: -; cdr3_aa: CASSLESGTAVYGYTF; cdr3_nt: TGCGCCAGCAGCTTGGAGTCGGGGACGGCGGTCTATGGCTACACCTTC
cdr3_length: 12; d_call: -; j_call: TRBJ1-5; v_call: TRBV19; clone_size: -; cdr3_aa: CASSIADQPQHF; cdr3_nt: TGTGCCAGTAGTATTGCGGATCAGCCCCAGCATTTT